This paragraph covers one T cell receptor (beta chain) sequence. The data are from a study of blood T cell repertoires in COVID-19. Trimming removed 7 bases at V and 1 base at J, with 14 bases between. Germline loops: CDR1 MNHEY, CDR2 SVGAGI. The CDR3 sequence is 14 residues long. Assay used: immunoSEQ multiplex PCR; TCRdb lists only in-frame clones, some missing. The sample lists around 320,000 clones; approximately 90% were seen once. V gene TRBV6-5 combines with J gene TRBJ2-7; possibly TRBD2 for D (5 bases). This TCR derives from a man aged 18 to 30 with active or convalescent COVID-19. What was sequenced was peripheral blood. CDR3: CASKWGVTSYEQYF. For the CDR3, the DNA is TGTGCCAGCAAGTGGGGAGTAACGTCCTACGAGCAGTACTTC.